A selection of T cell receptor beta chains follows, all from one sample in a study of shared clonotypes between healthy human individuals. The protocol was immunoSEQ multiplex PCR, while the TCRdb copy is restricted to in-frame clones and leaves out a portion. The sample has 1,400,000 or so clones, roughly 98.5% seen once. Sample: naive CD4+ T cells sorted from blood. These receptors were collected from a man younger than 45 in good health. CDR3s include the opening cysteine and the closing phenylalanine or tryptophan. A D gene is named only where the DNA matches it firmly. Some rows mark clone size as missing; the rest say once, few, many or name a class of expanded clone.

>-|TRBV5-5|TRBD2|TRBJ2-1
TGTGCCAGCCGTTCGTGGACTAGTCTCAATGAGCAGTTCTTC
CASRSWTSLNEQFF
>-|TRBV16|-|TRBJ1-5
TGTGCCAGCAGCCCCCCCTCGCGGGGGAATAGTGGCAATCAGCCCCAGCATTTT
CASSPPSRGNSGNQPQHF
>-|TRBV9|TRBD2|TRBJ2-5
TGTGCCAGCAGCGCCGGTAGCGGGATCCAAGAGACCCAGTACTTC
CASSAGSGIQETQYF
>-|TRBV28|TRBD1|TRBJ1-2
TGTGCCAGCAGTTTAGGGACAGGGGGAGGTGGCTACACCTTC
CASSLGTGGGGYTF
>-|TRBV5-1|-|TRBJ1-3
TGCGCCAGCACCCAAGGCATCTCGCTGCCTGGAAACACCATATATTTT
CASTQGISLPGNTIYF
>-|TRBV18|-|TRBJ2-3
TGTGCCAGCTCACCACCCTCCAAGCGAGAGACAGATACGCAGTATTTT
CASSPPSKRETDTQYF
>-|TRBV10-1|-|TRBJ2-7
TGCGCCAGCAGCCGGGCAAGAACCTACGAGCAGTACTTC
CASSRARTYEQYF
>-|TRBV11-3|-|TRBJ2-3
TGTGCCAGCAGCTCCAAACAGCAGACAGATACGCAGTATTTT
CASSSKQQTDTQYF
>-|TRBV7-6|TRBD1|TRBJ1-1
TGTGCCAGCAGCTTACCCCTCCCTGGACAGGGAGAAGCTTTCTTT
CASSLPLPGQGEAFF
>once|TRBV14|-|TRBJ2-7
TGTGCCAGCAGCTACGTCGCGACAGTGTATTACGAGCAGTACTTC
CASSYVATVYYEQYF
>-|TRBV11-2|-|TRBJ1-1
TGTGCCAGCAGCACGACAGTGAACACTGAAGCTTTCTTT
CASSTTVNTEAFF
>-|TRBV5-4|-|TRBJ2-1
TGTGCCAGCAGCGAAACCCCCACCCGTTACGCACGAGGCAATGAGCAGTTCTTC
CASSETPTRYARGNEQFF
>-|TRBV5-1|TRBD2|TRBJ2-1
TGCGCCAGTATTCTACTGGCGGGAGGGCCGAATGAGCAGTTCTTC
CASILLAGGPNEQFF
>-|TRBV11-2|TRBD2|TRBJ2-3
TGTGCCAGCAGCGCGACTAGCGGGAGCGGTACGCAGTATTTT
CASSATSGSGTQYF
>-|TRBV5-1|TRBD1|TRBJ2-3
TGCGCCAGCAGCCAGGGACAGGGGAAAACAGATACGCAGTATTTT
CASSQGQGKTDTQYF
>-|TRBV18|-|TRBJ2-5
TGTGCCAGCTCCCCTACAGAGACCAGGGAGACCCAGTACTTC
CASSPTETRETQYF
>-|TRBV7-9|TRBD2|TRBJ2-7
TGTGCCAGCACCGTAGCCGGGACTAGCGGGAGTGTCGAGCAGTACTTC
CASTVAGTSGSVEQYF
>once|TRBV11-2|-|TRBJ2-1
TGTGCCAGCAGCCAACAAAGCTCCTACAATGAGCAGTTCTTC
CASSQQSSYNEQFF
>-|TRBV29-1|TRBD1|TRBJ2-5
TGCAGCGTACCTGGGGACAGCTTCCAAGAGACCCAGTACTTC
CSVPGDSFQETQYF
>-|TRBV5-1|TRBD2|TRBJ2-1
TGCGCCAGCAGCACCTATTCCGGGACTAGATACAATGAGCAGTTCTTC
CASSTYSGTRYNEQFF
>-|TRBV18|TRBD1|TRBJ2-1
TGTGCCAGCTCACCTCTCACAGGGGTTGGCAATGAGCAGTTCTTC
CASSPLTGVGNEQFF
>-|TRBV6-5|TRBD2|TRBJ2-7
TGTGCCAGCAGTTACGTCCGGACTAGCGGCACCTACGAGCAGTACTTC
CASSYVRTSGTYEQYF
>-|TRBV7-2|-|TRBJ1-2
TGTGCCAGCAGCAGACAGTCAGCAAGTAACTATGGCTACACCTTC
CASSRQSASNYGYTF
>-|TRBV11-1|-|TRBJ2-3
TGTGCCAGCAGCCGATTAACAGCGAGCACAGATACGCAGTATTTT
CASSRLTASTDTQYF
>-|TRBV5-4|TRBD2|TRBJ2-3
TGTGCCAGCAGCGGGGGACTAGCGGGGACAGATACGCAGTATTTT
CASSGGLAGTDTQYF
>-|TRBV7-2|-|TRBJ1-5
TGTGCCAGCAGCTTGGGGGGTTATCCTAATCAGCCCCAGCATTTT
CASSLGGYPNQPQHF
>-|TRBV18|-|TRBJ2-7
TGTGCCAGCTCACTCGACTCCACCCGGATCACCATCGAGCAGTACTTC
CASSLDSTRITIEQYF
>-|TRBV30|TRBD2|TRBJ2-5
TGTGCCTGGAGTGTACTAGCGGGAGCTGTGACCCAGTACTTC
CAWSVLAGAVTQYF
>-|TRBV7-3|TRBD2|TRBJ2-1
TGTGCCAGCAGCATCACTAGCGGACTCTACAATGAGCAGTTCTTC
CASSITSGLYNEQFF
>-|TRBV6-6|TRBD2|TRBJ2-7
TGTGCCAGCAGTTACCCGGTGGGGGAGGGGATCTACGAGCAGTACTTC
CASSYPVGEGIYEQYF
>once|TRBV11-2|-|TRBJ1-1
TGTGCCAGCACCCCGGGGCCCATGAACACTGAAGCTTTCTTT
CASTPGPMNTEAFF
>-|TRBV9|TRBD1|TRBJ1-2
TGTGCCAGCAGCGGATCGAGGACAGGGAGTCTCTATGGCTACACCTTC
CASSGSRTGSLYGYTF
>-|TRBV18|-|TRBJ1-2
TGTGCCAGCTCCCTGCAATCGGGGAGCTATGGCTACACCTTC
CASSLQSGSYGYTF
>-|TRBV7-3|-|TRBJ1-3
TGTGCCAGCAGCCTTCTAGGGGGCTCTGGAAACACCATATATTTT
CASSLLGGSGNTIYF
>-|TRBV5-1|TRBD2|TRBJ2-5
TGCGCCAGCGGGGAGGGCAGCCAAGAGACCCAGTACTTC
CASGEGSQETQYF
>-|TRBV7-9|-|TRBJ1-2
TGTGCCAATGGGGATAACTATGGCTACACCTTC
CANGDNYGYTF
>-|TRBV27|-|TRBJ2-7
TGTGCCAGCAGTTTCTCAGGACAGGAGCAGTACTTC
CASSFSGQEQYF
>-|TRBV11-2|-|TRBJ2-1
TGTGCCAGCAGCAAAGGGTTTCTTTTTCGTGAGCAGTTCTTC
CASSKGFLFREQFF
>once|TRBV28|-|TRBJ2-3
TGTGCCACCCACCGCACAGATACGCAGTATTTT
CATHRTDTQYF
>-|TRBV18|TRBD2|TRBJ2-5
TGTGCCAGCTCCGGACTAGCGGGAGGCCGGTATGAGACCCAGTACTTC
CASSGLAGGRYETQYF
>-|TRBV5-4|-|TRBJ1-2
TGTGCCAGCAGCTTGCGGTTGAAGGGAGGCTACACCTTC
CASSLRLKGGYTF
>-|TRBV18|-|TRBJ2-1
TGTGCCAGCTCACCGGGGGCCAGCTTGTACAATGAGCAGTTCTTC
CASSPGASLYNEQFF
>-|TRBV4-1|TRBD2|TRBJ2-7
TGCGCCAGCAGCCGAGGGACTAGCGGGAGTTACGAGCAGTACTTC
CASSRGTSGSYEQYF
>-|TRBV19|TRBD2|TRBJ2-1
TGTGCCAGTAAAAAGGGACTAGCGGGATCCTCTTACAATGAGCAGTTCTTC
CASKKGLAGSSYNEQFF